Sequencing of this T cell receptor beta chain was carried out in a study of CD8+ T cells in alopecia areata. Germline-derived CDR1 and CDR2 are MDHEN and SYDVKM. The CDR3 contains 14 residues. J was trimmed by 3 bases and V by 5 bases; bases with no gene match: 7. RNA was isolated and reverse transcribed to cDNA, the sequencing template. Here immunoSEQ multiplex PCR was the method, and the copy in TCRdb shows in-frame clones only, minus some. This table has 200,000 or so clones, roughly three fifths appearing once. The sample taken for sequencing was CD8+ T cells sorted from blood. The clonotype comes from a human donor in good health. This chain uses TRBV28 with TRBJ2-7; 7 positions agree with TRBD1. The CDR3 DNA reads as TGTGCCAGCAGTAACGGACAGGTTTACTACGAGCAGTACTTC. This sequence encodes CASSNGQVYYEQYF.